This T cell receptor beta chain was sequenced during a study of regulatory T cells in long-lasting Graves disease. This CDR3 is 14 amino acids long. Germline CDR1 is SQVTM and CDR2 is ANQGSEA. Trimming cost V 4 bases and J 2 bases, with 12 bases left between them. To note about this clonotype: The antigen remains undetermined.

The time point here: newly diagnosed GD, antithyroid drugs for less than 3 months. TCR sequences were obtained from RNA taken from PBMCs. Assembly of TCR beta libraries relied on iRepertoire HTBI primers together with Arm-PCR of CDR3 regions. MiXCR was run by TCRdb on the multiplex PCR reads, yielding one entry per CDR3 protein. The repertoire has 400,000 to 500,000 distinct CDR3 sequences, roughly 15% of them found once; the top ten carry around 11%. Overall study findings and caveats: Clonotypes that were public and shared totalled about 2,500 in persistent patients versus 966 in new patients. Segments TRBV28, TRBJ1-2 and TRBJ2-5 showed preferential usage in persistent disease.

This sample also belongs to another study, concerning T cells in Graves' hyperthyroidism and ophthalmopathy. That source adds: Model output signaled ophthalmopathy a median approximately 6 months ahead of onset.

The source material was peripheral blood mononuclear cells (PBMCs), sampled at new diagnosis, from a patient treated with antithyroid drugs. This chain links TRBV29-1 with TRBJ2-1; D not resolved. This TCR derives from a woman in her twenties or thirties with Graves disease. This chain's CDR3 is CSVGARRTYNEQFF. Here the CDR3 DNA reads TGCAGCGTTGGGGCGAGGCGAACCTACAATGAGCAGTTCTTC.